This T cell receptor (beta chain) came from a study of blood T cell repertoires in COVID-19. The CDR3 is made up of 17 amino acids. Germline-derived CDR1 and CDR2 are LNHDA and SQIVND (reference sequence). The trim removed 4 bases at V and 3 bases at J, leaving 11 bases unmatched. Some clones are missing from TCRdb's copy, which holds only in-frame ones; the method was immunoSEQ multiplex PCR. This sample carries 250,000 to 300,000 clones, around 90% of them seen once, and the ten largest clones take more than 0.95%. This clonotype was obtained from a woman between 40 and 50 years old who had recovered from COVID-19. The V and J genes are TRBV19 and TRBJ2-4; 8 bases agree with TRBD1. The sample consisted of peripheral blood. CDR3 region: CASSKGGQGWGKNIQYF. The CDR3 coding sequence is TGTGCCAGTAGTAAGGGCGGACAGGGCTGGGGCAAAAACATTCAGTACTTC.